This TCR beta chain comes out of a study of OX40 agonist ivuxolimab in advanced cancers. Germline lookup yields CDR1 MNHEY and CDR2 SVGAGI. Trimming took off 0 bases at V and 6 bases at J, with 16 bases between the two ends. CDR3 length: 16 residues. TCRdb's copy holds only in-frame clones and misses some; the assay was immunoSEQ multiplex PCR. The table shows about 70,000 clones, with roughly 85% occurring only once. This receptor was taken from an adult with an advanced solid tumor such as melanoma, head and neck, liver or kidney cancer. The chain couples TRBV6-5 to TRBJ2-3; weak D call: TRBD1 (5 bases). The specimen was CD4+ or CD8+ T cells sorted from blood, collected in a trial of the OX40 agonist ivuxolimab. This CDR3 reads CASSYSDSPSLDTQYF. The CDR3 DNA reads TGTGCCAGCAGTTACTCAGACAGTCCTAGTTTGGATACGCAGTATTTT.